The source of this T cell receptor (beta chain) is a study of shared clonotypes between healthy human individuals. Clones were sequenced by immunoSEQ multiplex PCR, and TCRdb holds only the in-frame ones, with some missing. The repertoire holds 1.6 million or so clones, with about 96% as singletons. This clone was found once. The germline gives CDR1 LNHDA, CDR2 SQIVND (reference sequence). This CDR3 spans 15 amino acids. V was clipped by 3 bases and J by 4 bases, with 15 bases between them. The rearrangement uses TRBV19 and TRBJ2-5, with a possible D match to TRBD1 (6 bases). Sample: naive CD4+ T cells sorted from blood. Noted subset: CD45RA+ positively selected. The TCR comes from a man aged 25 to 40 in good health. The CDR3 nucleotides are TGTGCCAGTAGTATGTCCAGGGGCCGCGGAGAGACCCAGTACTTC. Its protein product is CASSMSRGRGETQYF.